These 14 T cell receptor beta chains share one sample of origin, sequenced in a study of beta chain features in type 1 diabetes. Notes on the study in general: There was a moderate but significant shortening of TCRB CDR3s in all four CD4+ subsets of Type 1 diabetes patients.

These receptors' antigens are unknown. All of the isolated RNA was reverse transcribed, so expressed TCRB transcripts were sequenced. Sequencing was performed with immunoSEQ multiplex PCR; in TCRdb, only in-frame clones are kept and a portion is missing. The sample carries approximately 250,000 clones, 16% recorded once. Sequences were obtained from naive CD4+ T cells from blood. These receptors were obtained from a man younger than 40 with type 1 diabetes.

The sample holds a few counts of this clone. V usage is TRBV5-1 and J usage is TRBJ2-7; D is unresolved. Trimming cost V 4 bases and J 5 bases, with 13 bases left between them. Germline CDR1 SGHRS, CDR2 YFSETQ. This CDR3 is 13 amino acids long. In DNA form, the CDR3 reads TGCGCCAGCAGCGACGGAGTTCCCAACGAGCAGTACTTC. Translated: CASSDGVPNEQYF.

The CDR3 region is CASSLTVGRETQYF. DNA of the CDR3: TGTGCCAGCAGCTTGACCGTGGGGCGAGAGACCCAGTACTTC. This chain connects TRBV7-2 to TRBJ2-5; tentatively, D is TRBD1 (5 bases). The CDR3 runs to 14 residues. V dropped 3 bases and J dropped 4 bases, with 12 bases sitting between them. Germline lookup yields CDR1 SGHTA and CDR2 FQGNSA. The full variable domain, rest sourced from reference TRBV7-2 and TRBJ2-5, is GAGVSQSPSNKVTEKGKDVELRCDPISGHTALYWYRQSLGQGLEFLIYFQGNSAPDKSGLPSDRFSAERTGGSVSTLTIQRTQQEDSAVYLCASSLTVGRETQYFGPGTRLLVL.

This clone showed up just a few times. V is TRBV29-1 and J is TRBJ2-5; D perhaps matches TRBD1 (6 bases). CDR3 length equals 13 residues. Between the trimmed V and J ends, which lost 6 bases and 0 bases, there was a span of 11 bases. CDR1 is SQVTM, CDR2 ANQGSEA, per germline. CDR3 coding DNA: TGCAGCGTGGTTGGACAGTACCAAGAGACCCAGTACTTC. It encodes CSVVGQYQETQYF.

This clone was observed a few times. DNA of the CDR3: TGTGCCAGCAGCGTAGCCCCACAGTGGAACATTCAGTACTTC. The encoded protein is CASSVAPQWNIQYF. The chain joins TRBV9 to TRBJ2-4; D not resolved. This CDR3 spans 14 amino acids. Germline CDR1 SGDLS, CDR2 YYNGEE. Trimming shortened V by 0 bases and J by 7 bases, and 11 bases separated the two germline ends. Combining the CDR3 with reference TRBV9 and TRBJ2-4 gives the whole variable domain DSGVTQTPKHLITATGQRVTLRCSPRSGDLSVYWYQQSLDQGLQFLIQYYNGEERAKGNILERFSAQQFPDLHSELNLSSLELGDSALYFCASSVAPQWNIQYFGAGTRLSVL.

This rearrangement joins TRBV30 to TRBJ1-5; D not certain. The V gene's germline CDR1 is GTSNPN and CDR2 SVGIG (reference sequence). This CDR3 comprises 12 residues. The germline V and J ends were trimmed by 3 bases and 9 bases, with 12 bases remaining between them. This CDR3 reads CAWSDDRGPQHF. Here the CDR3 DNA reads TGTGCCTGGAGCGATGACCGTGGGCCCCAGCATTTT.

The chain is built from TRBV28 and TRBJ2-7; 9 bases match TRBD1. Germline V gives CDR1 MDHEN, CDR2 SYDVKM. The CDR3 totals 14 residues. The V and J ends lost 11 bases and 2 bases, in that order; junction bases with no gene match: 10. CDR3 nucleotides: TGTGCCGGAACATCCGGGACAGGGCCCTACGAGCAGTACTTC. Amino acid sequence: CAGTSGTGPYEQYF.

This clone has a handful of counts. CDR3 sequence (DNA): TGTGCCAGCAGCCGACTAGTACACAACAATGAGCAGTTCTTC. This encodes CASSRLVHNNEQFF. This sequence joins TRBV7-9 and TRBJ2-1; possibly TRBD2 for D (6 bases). Germline assignment: CDR1 SEHNR and CDR2 FQNEAQ (reference sequence). V lost 5 bases, J lost 5 bases, and 13 bases lay in between. This CDR3 spans 14 amino acids.

This clone was counted between two and nine times. The chain combines TRBV29-1 with TRBJ2-2, with 7 bases lining up with TRBD2. This CDR3 is built from 14 residues. Germline V gives CDR1 SQVTM, CDR2 ANQGSEA. After removal of 6 bases from V and 1 base from J, the junction contained 5 bases not matched to a gene. The DNA of the CDR3 is TGCAGCGTCGTAGGACTAGAGAACACCGGGGAGCTGTTTTTT. Encoded protein: CSVVGLENTGELFF.

This clone was seen a handful of times. DNA for the CDR3: TGTGCCAGCAGCCAGGAGAGGACAGGCCATAGCAATCAGCCCCAGCATTTT. It is translated as CASSQERTGHSNQPQHF. The chain employs TRBV4-2 and TRBJ1-5; 7 nucleotides match TRBD1. V trimming: 3 bases; J trimming: 0 bases; junction bases outside the gene matches: 8. The CDR3 is 17 residues long. Germline loops: CDR1 LGHNA, CDR2 YNFKEQ.

Only a few counts were recorded for this clone. This chain links TRBV5-1 with TRBJ1-1, with TRBD1 matching over 7 bases. The length of the CDR3 is 14 residues. J lost 1 base, V lost 1 base, and 1 base had no gene match. CDR1 is SGHRS and CDR2 is YFSETQ in the germline V gene. The CDR3 region is CASSLTGANTEAFF. Here the CDR3 DNA reads TGCGCCAGCAGCTTGACAGGGGCGAACACTGAAGCTTTCTTT.

This clone was seen more than once but under ten times. This chain links TRBV10-3 with TRBJ2-1; 9 bases fit TRBD1. The germline gives CDR1 ENHRY, CDR2 SYGVKD. V trimming: 10 bases; J trimming: 1 base; junction bases outside the gene matches: 5. The CDR3 loop spans 14 amino acids. CDR3 loop: CATAGTGSYNEQFF. The CDR3 DNA reads TGTGCCACCGCCGGGACAGGGTCCTACAATGAGCAGTTCTTC.

The chain joins TRBV14 to TRBJ1-2; the D gene is possibly TRBD1 (5 bases). Germline values: CDR1 SGHDN, CDR2 FVKESK. CDR3 length: 14 amino acids. Trimming cost V 4 bases and J 4 bases, with 13 bases left between them. The CDR3 reads CASSLGLSGYGYTF. CDR3 nucleotide sequence: TGTGCCAGCAGCCTGGGGCTAAGCGGCTATGGCTACACCTTC.

This chain connects TRBV4-1 to TRBJ2-6; no clear D gene. The CDR3 loop spans 18 amino acids. V was clipped by 3 bases and J by 0 bases, with 15 bases between them. Germline loops: CDR1 MGHRA, CDR2 YSYEKL. CDR3 region: CASSQDISRYSGANVLTF. DNA for the CDR3: TGCGCCAGCAGCCAGGATATTTCCCGCTACTCTGGGGCCAACGTCCTGACTTTC.

This rearrangement joins TRBV30 to TRBJ2-2, with D perhaps TRBD1 (6 bases). V lost 2 bases and J lost 6, with 10 bases in between. The CDR3 consists of 13 residues. The germline V gene has CDR1 GTSNPN and CDR2 SVGIG (reference sequence). The CDR3 spells CAWSIRGSGELFF. CDR3 nucleotides: TGTGCCTGGAGTATCAGGGGATCCGGGGAGCTGTTTTTT.